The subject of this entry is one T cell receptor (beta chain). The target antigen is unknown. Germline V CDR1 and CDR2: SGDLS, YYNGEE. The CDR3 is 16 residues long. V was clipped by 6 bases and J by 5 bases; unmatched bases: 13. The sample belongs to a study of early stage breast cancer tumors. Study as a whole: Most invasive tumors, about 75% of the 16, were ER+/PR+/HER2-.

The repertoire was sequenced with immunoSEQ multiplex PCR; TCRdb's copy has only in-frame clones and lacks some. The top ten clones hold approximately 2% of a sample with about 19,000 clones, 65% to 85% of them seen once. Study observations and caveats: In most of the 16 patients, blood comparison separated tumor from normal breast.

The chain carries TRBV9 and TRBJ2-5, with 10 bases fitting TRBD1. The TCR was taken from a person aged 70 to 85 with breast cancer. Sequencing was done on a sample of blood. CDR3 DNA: TGTGCCAGCACCCCCCGCGGGACAGGGGAGTTGGAGACCCAGTACTTC. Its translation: CASTPRGTGELETQYF.